Listed below are T cell receptor beta chains from one sample, sequenced in a study of radiotherapy plus CTLA-4 blockade in lung cancer. Measured with immunoSEQ multiplex PCR; TCRdb has only the in-frame clones, and not every one. The sample carries 20,000 or so clones, roughly 83% recorded once. The sample was peripheral blood, taken from a patient treated with radiotherapy plus ipilimumab. The origin of the receptors is a human donor with non-small cell lung cancer whose response to radiotherapy plus ipilimumab could not be evaluated. The CDR3 runs from the conserved cysteine through the conserved F or W. D genes are given only for firm matches. Size is omitted from some rows. Given values are once, few, many or a class for expanded clones.

j_call: TRBJ2-3
clone_size: -
v_call: TRBV4-2
d_call: -
cdr3_aa: CASSRDPGLSTDTQYF
cdr3_nt: TGTGCCAGCAGCCGCGATCCGGGACTTAGCACAGATACGCAGTATTTT

j_call: TRBJ2-3
clone_size: -
v_call: TRBV21-1
d_call: -
cdr3_aa: CASSKGLGFMWEGTTDTQYF
cdr3_nt: TGTGCCAGCAGCAAGGGATTGGGTTTCATGTGGGAGGGGACCACAGATACGCAGTATTTT

j_call: TRBJ2-3
clone_size: few
v_call: TRBV10-3
d_call: TRBD1
cdr3_aa: CAISRTGEKEDTQYF
cdr3_nt: TGTGCCATCAGTCGGACAGGGGAAAAAGAAGATACGCAGTATTTT

j_call: TRBJ2-7
clone_size: -
v_call: TRBV28
d_call: TRBD2
cdr3_aa: CASSRGLSGDSYEQYF
cdr3_nt: TGTGCCAGCAGTCGCGGACTCAGCGGGGACTCCTACGAGCAGTACTTC

j_call: TRBJ1-1
clone_size: -
v_call: TRBV6-5
d_call: TRBD1
cdr3_aa: CASSYLGTGRNTEAFF
cdr3_nt: TGTGCCAGCAGTTACCTTGGGACAGGGCGGAACACTGAAGCTTTCTTT

j_call: TRBJ2-1
clone_size: -
v_call: TRBV7-9
d_call: TRBD2
cdr3_aa: CASSPSGRGSYNEQFF
cdr3_nt: TGTGCCAGCAGCCCTAGCGGGAGGGGATCCTACAATGAGCAGTTCTTC

j_call: TRBJ2-7
clone_size: -
v_call: TRBV18
d_call: -
cdr3_aa: CASSPAGSSYEQYF
cdr3_nt: TGTGCCAGCTCACCGGCAGGTAGCTCCTACGAGCAGTACTTC

j_call: TRBJ1-1
clone_size: -
v_call: TRBV10-3
d_call: TRBD1
cdr3_aa: CAISYRGSSTEAFF
cdr3_nt: TGTGCCATCTCATACAGGGGCAGTTCGACTGAAGCTTTCTTT

j_call: TRBJ1-4
clone_size: -
v_call: TRBV19
d_call: TRBD1
cdr3_aa: CASSLRQGERLFF
cdr3_nt: TGTGCCAGTAGTCTGCGACAGGGAGAAAGACTGTTTTTT

j_call: TRBJ1-4
clone_size: -
v_call: TRBV19
d_call: -
cdr3_aa: CASSFKLGLFF
cdr3_nt: TGTGCCAGTAGTTTTAAACTTGGACTGTTTTTT

j_call: TRBJ2-5
clone_size: -
v_call: TRBV7-9
d_call: -
cdr3_aa: CASTRGRLRTQYF
cdr3_nt: TGTGCCAGCACCCGAGGGAGGCTGCGAACCCAGTACTTC

j_call: TRBJ1-2
clone_size: -
v_call: TRBV28
d_call: -
cdr3_aa: CASIPQGYGYGYTF
cdr3_nt: TGTGCCAGCATCCCCCAGGGGTACGGCTATGGCTACACCTTC

j_call: TRBJ1-2
clone_size: once
v_call: TRBV19
d_call: -
cdr3_aa: CASSIRPRTAVFYTF
cdr3_nt: TGTGCCAGTAGTATTCGCCCCCGGACTGCCGTCTTCTACACCTTC

j_call: TRBJ1-3
clone_size: -
v_call: TRBV6-6
d_call: -
cdr3_aa: CASSRTGGSGNTIYF
cdr3_nt: TGTGCCAGCAGTCGGACGGGAGGCTCTGGAAACACCATATATTTT

j_call: TRBJ2-1
clone_size: once
v_call: TRBV6-6
d_call: -
cdr3_aa: CASSFRFGEPTAIKFF
cdr3_nt: TGTGCCAGCAGTTTCCGTTTTGGGGAGCCGACTGCGATTAAGTTCTTC

j_call: TRBJ1-2
clone_size: -
v_call: TRBV19
d_call: TRBD1
cdr3_aa: CASTLTARGLYGYTF
cdr3_nt: TGTGCCAGTACCCTGACAGCGAGGGGGCTCTATGGCTACACCTTC

j_call: TRBJ2-1
clone_size: -
v_call: TRBV5-1
d_call: TRBD2
cdr3_aa: CASSLADGRAREQFF
cdr3_nt: TGCGCCAGCAGCTTGGCCGACGGGAGGGCCCGTGAGCAGTTCTTC

j_call: TRBJ1-1
clone_size: once
v_call: TRBV6-5
d_call: -
cdr3_aa: CASRSVGGGHTEAFF
cdr3_nt: TGTGCCAGCAGGTCGGTTGGGGGAGGGCACACTGAAGCTTTCTTT

j_call: TRBJ1-5
clone_size: -
v_call: TRBV10-3
d_call: -
cdr3_aa: CAISENREGNQPQHF
cdr3_nt: TGTGCCATCAGTGAGAACAGGGAGGGAAATCAGCCCCAGCATTTT

j_call: TRBJ2-3
clone_size: -
v_call: TRBV11-2
d_call: TRBD1
cdr3_aa: CASSLGARQGFDTQYF
cdr3_nt: TGTGCCAGCAGCTTAGGGGCGAGACAGGGGTTTGATACGCAGTATTTT

j_call: TRBJ1-1
clone_size: -
v_call: TRBV9
d_call: TRBD1
cdr3_aa: CASSRSTGGFTEAFF
cdr3_nt: TGTGCCAGCAGCCGCTCTACAGGGGGCTTTACTGAAGCTTTCTTT

j_call: TRBJ2-7
clone_size: -
v_call: TRBV29-1
d_call: -
cdr3_aa: CSVAQGYIYEQYF
cdr3_nt: TGCAGCGTTGCCCAGGGCTACATCTACGAGCAGTACTTC

j_call: TRBJ1-5
clone_size: once
v_call: TRBV6-1
d_call: TRBD1
cdr3_aa: CASSVTGGGNQPQHF
cdr3_nt: TGTGCCAGCAGCGTTACAGGGGGCGGCAATCAGCCCCAGCATTTT

j_call: TRBJ2-2
clone_size: -
v_call: TRBV5-1
d_call: TRBD1
cdr3_aa: CASSWGQGAVNTGELFF
cdr3_nt: TGCGCCAGCAGCTGGGGACAGGGGGCGGTAAACACCGGGGAGCTGTTTTTT

j_call: TRBJ1-2
clone_size: -
v_call: TRBV7-9
d_call: TRBD1
cdr3_aa: CASSFLITGDGYTF
cdr3_nt: TGTGCCAGCAGCTTTCTTATTACAGGGGATGGCTACACCTTC

j_call: TRBJ1-1
clone_size: -
v_call: TRBV7-2
d_call: TRBD1
cdr3_aa: CASSLGTGNTEAFF
cdr3_nt: TGTGCCAGCAGCTTAGGGACAGGGAACACTGAAGCTTTCTTT

j_call: TRBJ2-1
clone_size: -
v_call: TRBV4-1
d_call: TRBD2
cdr3_aa: CASSLVGTRYNEQFF
cdr3_nt: TGCGCCAGCAGCCTAGTAGGGACTAGATACAATGAGCAGTTCTTC

j_call: TRBJ1-4
clone_size: -
v_call: TRBV28
d_call: -
cdr3_aa: CASRYRPSATNEKLFF
cdr3_nt: TGTGCCAGCCGATACCGCCCCAGTGCAACTAATGAAAAACTGTTTTTT

j_call: TRBJ2-7
clone_size: -
v_call: TRBV11-2
d_call: -
cdr3_aa: CASSSTRETYEQYF
cdr3_nt: TGTGCCAGCAGCAGTACTCGAGAGACCTACGAGCAGTACTTC

j_call: TRBJ2-1
clone_size: -
v_call: TRBV7-3
d_call: TRBD2
cdr3_aa: CASSSSGSPYNEQFF
cdr3_nt: TGTGCCAGCAGCTCCAGCGGGAGCCCCTACAATGAGCAGTTCTTC

j_call: TRBJ2-7
clone_size: -
v_call: TRBV5-1
d_call: TRBD1
cdr3_aa: CASSLGTGGGIYEQYF
cdr3_nt: TGCGCCAGCAGCTTGGGGACAGGGGGGGGAATTTACGAGCAGTACTTC

j_call: TRBJ2-7
clone_size: -
v_call: TRBV4-1
d_call: -
cdr3_aa: CASSPSSGAVPYEQYF
cdr3_nt: TGCGCCAGCAGCCCCAGTTCTGGAGCCGTCCCCTACGAGCAGTACTTC

j_call: TRBJ2-3
clone_size: -
v_call: TRBV9
d_call: TRBD1
cdr3_aa: CASSVAGQGTDTQYF
cdr3_nt: TGTGCCAGCAGCGTAGCTGGACAGGGCACAGATACGCAGTATTTT

j_call: TRBJ2-1
clone_size: -
v_call: TRBV29-1
d_call: TRBD2
cdr3_aa: CSVWTSGGDNEQFF
cdr3_nt: TGCAGCGTCTGGACTAGCGGGGGGGACAATGAGCAGTTCTTC

j_call: TRBJ2-5
clone_size: -
v_call: TRBV4-1
d_call: -
cdr3_aa: CASSYGEHLSEETQYF
cdr3_nt: TGCGCCAGCAGCTACGGGGAGCACCTTTCGGAAGAGACCCAGTACTTC

j_call: TRBJ1-4
clone_size: -
v_call: TRBV6-5
d_call: TRBD1
cdr3_aa: CASSRAQGALEKLFF
cdr3_nt: TGTGCCAGCAGTCGGGCACAGGGGGCTCTGGAAAAACTGTTTTTT

j_call: TRBJ2-5
clone_size: -
v_call: TRBV7-8
d_call: -
cdr3_aa: CASSSLRRRLETQYF
cdr3_nt: TGTGCCAGCAGCTCCCTACGGAGGAGGCTAGAGACCCAGTACTTC

j_call: TRBJ1-2
clone_size: -
v_call: TRBV5-6
d_call: -
cdr3_aa: CASSSGVGGGYTF
cdr3_nt: TGTGCCAGCAGCTCGGGAGTAGGCGGCGGCTACACCTTC

j_call: TRBJ1-2
clone_size: -
v_call: TRBV28
d_call: -
cdr3_aa: CASSLSVVYGYTF
cdr3_nt: TGTGCCAGCAGTTTGTCGGTCGTATATGGCTACACCTTC

j_call: TRBJ1-6
clone_size: -
v_call: TRBV12-5
d_call: -
cdr3_aa: CASGLPNSPLHF
cdr3_nt: TGTGCTAGTGGTTTGCCGAATTCACCCCTCCACTTT

j_call: TRBJ2-3
clone_size: -
v_call: TRBV7-2
d_call: -
cdr3_aa: CASSRGGGPYTQYF
cdr3_nt: TGTGCCAGCAGCCGAGGGGGGGGCCCTTATACGCAGTATTTT

j_call: TRBJ1-2
clone_size: -
v_call: TRBV29-1
d_call: -
cdr3_aa: CSVEHLGGRTPFGYGYTF
cdr3_nt: TGCAGCGTTGAACACCTCGGGGGGAGGACCCCGTTCGGCTATGGCTACACCTTC

j_call: TRBJ2-7
clone_size: -
v_call: TRBV5-5
d_call: TRBD1
cdr3_aa: CASQGESYEQYF
cdr3_nt: TGTGCCAGCCAGGGGGAGTCCTACGAGCAGTACTTC

j_call: TRBJ1-1
clone_size: -
v_call: TRBV5-4
d_call: -
cdr3_aa: CASSQQGTEAFF
cdr3_nt: TGTGCCAGCAGCCAACAGGGCACTGAAGCTTTCTTT

j_call: TRBJ2-1
clone_size: -
v_call: TRBV4-3
d_call: TRBD2
cdr3_aa: CASSQEASGGVEQFF
cdr3_nt: TGCGCCAGCAGCCAAGAGGCTAGCGGGGGAGTTGAGCAGTTCTTC

j_call: TRBJ2-7
clone_size: few
v_call: TRBV7-6
d_call: -
cdr3_aa: CASSLSGYYEQYF
cdr3_nt: TGTGCCAGCAGCTTGAGCGGGTACTACGAGCAGTACTTC

j_call: TRBJ2-2
clone_size: medium-sized
v_call: TRBV2
d_call: TRBD1
cdr3_aa: CASGGQGTGELFF
cdr3_nt: TGTGCCAGCGGGGGACAGGGGACCGGGGAGCTGTTTTTT

j_call: TRBJ2-3
clone_size: -
v_call: TRBV5-1
d_call: TRBD2
cdr3_aa: CASRTSGARTDTQYF
cdr3_nt: TGCGCCAGCCGGACTAGCGGAGCGAGAACAGATACGCAGTATTTT

j_call: TRBJ2-4
clone_size: once
v_call: TRBV5-5
d_call: -
cdr3_aa: CASSDPAGPLSIQYF
cdr3_nt: TGTGCCAGCAGCGACCCCGCGGGGCCTCTGTCCATTCAGTACTTC

j_call: TRBJ1-4
clone_size: -
v_call: TRBV5-6
d_call: -
cdr3_aa: CASSPHRNEKLFF
cdr3_nt: TGTGCCAGCAGCCCCCACCGGAATGAAAAACTGTTTTTT

j_call: TRBJ2-5
clone_size: -
v_call: TRBV18
d_call: TRBD2
cdr3_aa: CASSPPLLAGDWETQYF
cdr3_nt: TGTGCCAGCTCACCACCCCTACTAGCGGGAGACTGGGAGACCCAGTACTTC